What follows are 8 T cell receptor beta chains derived from one specimen sequenced in a study of T cells in Graves' hyperthyroidism and ophthalmopathy. Amplification of TCR beta CDR3 regions was performed using RNA transcripts as template. A first-round RT-PCR of the TCR CDR3 used the HTBI primer set. TCRdb analysed the multiplex PCR reads with MiXCR anew, one entry per CDR3 protein. The sample has around 340,000 distinct CDR3 sequences, roughly 17% seen once. The sequencing input was blood. Receptor source: a man aged 30 to 39 with Graves' hyperthyroidism.

This clonotype was counted ten times or more. The chain links TRBV18 to TRBJ2-3, with a tentative D call TRBD2 (5 bases). CDR3 length: 17 amino acids. Trimming removed 8 bases from V and 1 base from J, with 22 bases in between. Germline V gives CDR1 KGHSH, CDR2 LQKENI. The CDR3 coding sequence is TGTGCCAGCAAAAACCCCGGGCTCGGAGGCGGCACAGATACGCAGTATTTT. This gives the protein CASKNPGLGGGTDTQYF.

This clonotype has more than one count but fewer than ten. The chain recombines TRBV20-1 with TRBJ2-7, with TRBD1 as a possible D gene (5 bases). Germline CDR1 and CDR2: DFQATT and SNEGSKA (reference sequence). The CDR3 is 13 amino acids. The V end lost 4 bases, the J end lost 6 bases, and 16 bases lay between the germline ends. As DNA, the CDR3 is TGCAGTGCTAATTTTTGGGGCCTGGGCGAGCAGTACTTC. Translated, it gives CSANFWGLGEQYF.

Points on this clonotype: This may come from a read error, since a much larger clone is one base off. No conserved phenylalanine or tryptophan ends this CDR3, so it is likely a read error. The chain combines TRBV12-3 or TRBV12-4 with TRBJ1-1; unclear D gene. The CDR3 is 15 amino acids. V was clipped by 4 bases and J by 1 base, with 13 bases between them. The CDR3 loop is CASSWGFRTNTEAFL. The CDR3 nucleotides are TGTGCCAGCAGTTGGGGATTCAGAACGAACACTGAAGCTTTCCTT.

This clonotype was observed at least ten times. The V call is TRBV20-1, the J call TRBJ1-1; D call uncertain. The CDR3 runs 14 residues. The germline gives CDR1 DFQATT, CDR2 SNEGSKA (reference sequence). The V and J ends lost 6 bases and 2 bases respectively, with 16 bases between them. CDR3 sequence: CSAVSLTVNTEAFF. CDR3 DNA: TGCAGTGCGGTCAGCCTAACCGTCAACACTGAAGCTTTCTTT.

This rearrangement joins TRBV10-3 to TRBJ1-1, with D tentatively TRBD1 (6 bases). CDR1 and CDR2 (germline): ENHRY, SYGVKD. Between the trimmed V and J ends, which lost 9 bases and 2 bases, there was a span of 7 bases. The CDR3 consists of 11 residues. CDR3 in amino acids: CAIGGNTEAFF. CDR3 nucleotide sequence: TGTGCCATAGGGGGAAACACTGAAGCTTTCTTT.

This clonotype has a handful of counts. The rearrangement uses TRBV24-1 and TRBJ1-2, with 7 bases matching TRBD1. The J segment lost 3 bases and the V segment lost 5 bases, leaving 5 bases of the junction unmatched. This CDR3 contains 14 residues. Germline lookup yields CDR1 KGHDR and CDR2 SFDVKD. CDR3 sequence: CATSATGTDYGYTF. The CDR3 DNA reads TGTGCCACCAGTGCCACTGGGACAGACTATGGCTACACCTTC.

This clonotype was recorded a few times. The chain uses TRBV5-5 and TRBJ1-1, with D perhaps matching TRBD1 (6 bases). The germline V gene has CDR1 SGHKS and CDR2 YYEKEE (reference sequence). CDR3 length equals 13 residues. V was trimmed by 7 bases and J by 4 bases, leaving 14 bases between them. CDR3 loop: CASSRGGITEAFF. The CDR3 DNA is TGTGCCAGCTCTCGAGGGGGTATCACTGAAGCTTTCTTT.

The chain recombines TRBV20-1 with TRBJ2-1; possible D gene TRBD2, 6 bases. Trimming removed 6 bases from V and 6 bases from J, with 15 bases in between. CDR1 and CDR2 (germline): DFQATT, SNEGSKA (reference sequence). This CDR3 has 13 residues. CDR3 sequence: CSALGEVGNEQFF. CDR3 DNA sequence: TGCAGTGCGTTAGGGGAGGTAGGCAATGAGCAGTTCTTC.